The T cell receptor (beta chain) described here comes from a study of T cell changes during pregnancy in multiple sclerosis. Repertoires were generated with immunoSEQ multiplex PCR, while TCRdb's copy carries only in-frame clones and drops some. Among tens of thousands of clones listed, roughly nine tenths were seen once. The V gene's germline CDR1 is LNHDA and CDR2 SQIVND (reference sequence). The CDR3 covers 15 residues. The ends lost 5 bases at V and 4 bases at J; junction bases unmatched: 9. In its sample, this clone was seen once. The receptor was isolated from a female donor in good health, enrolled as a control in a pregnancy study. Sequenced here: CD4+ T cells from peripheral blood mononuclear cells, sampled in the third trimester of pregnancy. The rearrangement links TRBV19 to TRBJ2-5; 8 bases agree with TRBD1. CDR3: CASSFRTGLRETQYF. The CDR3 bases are TGTGCCAGTAGTTTCAGGACAGGGCTTAGAGAGACCCAGTACTTC.